The clone carrying this T cell receptor beta chain occurred many times. The data originate from a study of T cells in Graves' hyperthyroidism and ophthalmopathy. The overall study: Once the initial diagnosis was made, peripheral blood was obtained before any treatment.

V lost 4 bases, J lost 1 base, and 14 bases lay in between. There are 16 residues in the CDR3. Germline V gene data show CDR1 as SGHRS and CDR2 as YFSETQ. Graves' hyperthyroidism was deemed stable given no ophthalmopathy progression within 18 months. The investigators amplified TCR beta CDR3 regions from RNA transcripts. With the HTBI primer set, the TCR CDR3 went through a first round of RT-PCR. TCRdb reanalysed the multiplex PCR reads using MiXCR and keeps one entry per CDR3 protein. The repertoire has hundreds of thousands of distinct CDR3 sequences, roughly 13% of them found once; the top ten carry over 8.5%.

The TCR sequence derives from a woman under 30 with Graves' hyperthyroidism. The source material was blood. This chain uses TRBV5-1 with TRBJ2-2; TRBD2 might be the D (6 bases). As DNA, the CDR3 is TGCGCCAGCAGCCCCCGGAGGGCTGGGAACACCGGGGAGCTGTTTTTT. Translation: CASSPRRAGNTGELFF.